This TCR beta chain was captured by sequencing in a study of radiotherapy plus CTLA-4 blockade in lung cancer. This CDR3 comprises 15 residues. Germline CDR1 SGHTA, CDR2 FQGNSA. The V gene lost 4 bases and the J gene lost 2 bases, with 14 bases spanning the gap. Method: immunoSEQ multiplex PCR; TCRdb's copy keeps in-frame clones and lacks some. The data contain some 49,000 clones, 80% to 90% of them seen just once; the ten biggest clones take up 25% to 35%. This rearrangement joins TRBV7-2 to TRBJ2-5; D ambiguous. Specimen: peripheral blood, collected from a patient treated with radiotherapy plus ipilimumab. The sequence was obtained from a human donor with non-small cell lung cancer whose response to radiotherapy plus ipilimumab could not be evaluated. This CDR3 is CASSYTAAVQETQYF. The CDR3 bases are TGTGCCAGCAGCTACACTGCGGCGGTACAAGAGACCCAGTACTTC.